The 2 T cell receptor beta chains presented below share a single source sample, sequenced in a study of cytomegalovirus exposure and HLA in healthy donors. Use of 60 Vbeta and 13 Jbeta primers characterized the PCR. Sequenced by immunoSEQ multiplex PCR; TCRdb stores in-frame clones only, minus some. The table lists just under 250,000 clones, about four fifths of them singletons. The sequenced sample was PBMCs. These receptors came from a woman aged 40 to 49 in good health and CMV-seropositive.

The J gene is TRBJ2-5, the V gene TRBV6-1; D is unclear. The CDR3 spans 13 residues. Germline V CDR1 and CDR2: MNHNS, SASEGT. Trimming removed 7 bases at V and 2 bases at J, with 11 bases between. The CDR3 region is CASKRLIQETQYF. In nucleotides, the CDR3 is TGTGCCAGCAAGAGACTTATACAAGAGACCCAGTACTTC.

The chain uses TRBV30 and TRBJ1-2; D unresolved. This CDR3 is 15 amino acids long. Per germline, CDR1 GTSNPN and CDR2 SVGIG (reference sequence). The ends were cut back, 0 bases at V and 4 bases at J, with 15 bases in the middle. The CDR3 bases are TGTGCCTGGAGTGTACGGCCAGGCCCCGGCTATGGCTACACCTTC. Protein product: CAWSVRPGPGYGYTF.